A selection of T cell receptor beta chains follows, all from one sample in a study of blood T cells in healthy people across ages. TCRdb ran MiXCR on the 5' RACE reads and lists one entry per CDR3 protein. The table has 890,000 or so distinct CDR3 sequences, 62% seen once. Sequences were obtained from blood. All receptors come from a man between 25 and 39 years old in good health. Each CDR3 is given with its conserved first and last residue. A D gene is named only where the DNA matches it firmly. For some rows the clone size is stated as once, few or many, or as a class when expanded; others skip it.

TGTGCCAGCACCCACGCAGGGGGCCTGAATGAGCAGTTCTTC CASTHAGGLNEQFF - TRBJ2-1 TRBV27 TRBD1
TGCAGCGTTGACAACAGGGGGCTGGGCTACACCTTC CSVDNRGLGYTF few TRBJ1-2 TRBV29-1 TRBD1
TGTGCCACCAGTGATTTGACAGATCAGGAGGATACGCAGTATTTT CATSDLTDQEDTQYF - TRBJ2-3 TRBV24-1 -
TGTGCCATCAGCGCCGGACAGCGCAATGAGCAGTTCTTC CAISAGQRNEQFF - TRBJ2-1 TRBV10-3 -
TGTGCCAGCAGCTCTGGGGTGGGGGGCACTGAAGCTTTCTTT CASSSGVGGTEAFF - TRBJ1-1 TRBV11-1 -
TGTGCCAGCAGTCCTGGACAGGGGGCAAGGTACGAGCAGTACTTC CASSPGQGARYEQYF - TRBJ2-7 TRBV6-2/TRBV6-3 TRBD1
TGTGCCAGCGGGGCAGTACAAGAGACCCAGTACTTC CASGAVQETQYF - TRBJ2-5 TRBV7-9 -
TGTGCCAGCAGTGACCCCGGGGGGGGACGTCAAGAGCAGTACTTC CASSDPGGGRQEQYF - TRBJ2-5 TRBV6-2/TRBV6-3 TRBD2
TGTGCCACCGGAGTACAGGGGGCGATTGACTATGGCTACACCTTC CATGVQGAIDYGYTF - TRBJ1-2 TRBV24-1 TRBD1
TGCGCCGGCAGCGGACAAGGACTAGTTTGGGAGACCCAGTACTTC CAGSGQGLVWETQYF - TRBJ2-5 TRBV5-1 TRBD2
TGTGCCAGCAGCTTAGGGCAAGACGATTACAATGAGCAGTTCTTC CASSLGQDDYNEQFF - TRBJ2-1 TRBV11-3 -
TGCGCCAGCAGCCAAGTGGCAGGCTACTACGAGCAGTACTTC CASSQVAGYYEQYF few TRBJ2-7 TRBV4-1 -
TGTGCCAGCAGCTTAGGGACGGGGGATACGCAGTATTTT CASSLGTGDTQYF few TRBJ2-3 TRBV11-2 -
TGTGCCAGCAGCCCGGGACAAGACGCAGATACGCAGTATTTT CASSPGQDADTQYF once TRBJ2-3 TRBV11-2 -
TGTGCCAGCAGGCGGGGGCGCAGTGCAGATACGCAGTATTTT CASRRGRSADTQYF - TRBJ2-3 TRBV7-2 -
TGCAGTGCTAGAGGGAGACTAGCTTATGATGAGACCCAGTACTTC CSARGRLAYDETQYF once TRBJ2-5 TRBV20-1 TRBD2